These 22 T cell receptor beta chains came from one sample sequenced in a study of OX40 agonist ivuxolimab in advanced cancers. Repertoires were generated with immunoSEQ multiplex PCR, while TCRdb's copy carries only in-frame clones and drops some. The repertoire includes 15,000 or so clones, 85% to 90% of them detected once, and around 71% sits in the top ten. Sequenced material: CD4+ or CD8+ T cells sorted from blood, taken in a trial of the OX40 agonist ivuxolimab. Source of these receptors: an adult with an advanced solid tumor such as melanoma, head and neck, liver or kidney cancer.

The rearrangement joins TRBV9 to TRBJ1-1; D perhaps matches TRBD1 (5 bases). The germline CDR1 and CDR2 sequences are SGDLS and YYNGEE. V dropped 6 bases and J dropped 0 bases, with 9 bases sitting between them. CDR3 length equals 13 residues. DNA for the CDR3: TGTGCCAGCAATAAGGGGATGAACACTGAAGCTTTCTTT. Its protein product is CASNKGMNTEAFF.

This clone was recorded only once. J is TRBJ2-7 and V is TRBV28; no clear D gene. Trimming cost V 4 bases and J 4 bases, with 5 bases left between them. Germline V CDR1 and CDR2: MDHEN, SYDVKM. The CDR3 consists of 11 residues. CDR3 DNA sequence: TGTGCCAGCAGTTACTCATACGAGCAGTACTTC. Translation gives CASSYSYEQYF.

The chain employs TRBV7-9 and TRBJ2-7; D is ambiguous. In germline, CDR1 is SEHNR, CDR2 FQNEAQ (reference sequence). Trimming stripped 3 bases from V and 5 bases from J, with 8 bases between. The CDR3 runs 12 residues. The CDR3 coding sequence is TGTGCCAGCAGCTTTAATTCCCACGAGCAGTACTTC. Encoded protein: CASSFNSHEQYF.

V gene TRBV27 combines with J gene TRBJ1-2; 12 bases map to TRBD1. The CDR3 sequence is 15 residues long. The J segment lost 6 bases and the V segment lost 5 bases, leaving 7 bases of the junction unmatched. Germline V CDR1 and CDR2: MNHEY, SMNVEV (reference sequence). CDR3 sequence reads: CASSKTGTGGNGYTF. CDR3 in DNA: TGTGCCAGCAGTAAAACCGGGACAGGGGGCAATGGCTACACCTTC.

The CDR3: CASSLASLGDTGELFF. CDR3 nucleotides: TGTGCCAGCAGCTTAGCGAGCCTTGGGGATACCGGGGAGCTGTTTTTT. The chain has TRBV7-9 and TRBJ2-2; D gene ambiguous. V gave up 0 bases and J gave up 5 bases, with 13 bases separating them. Per the germline V gene, CDR1 is SEHNR and CDR2 is FQNEAQ (reference sequence). The CDR3 sequence is 16 residues long.

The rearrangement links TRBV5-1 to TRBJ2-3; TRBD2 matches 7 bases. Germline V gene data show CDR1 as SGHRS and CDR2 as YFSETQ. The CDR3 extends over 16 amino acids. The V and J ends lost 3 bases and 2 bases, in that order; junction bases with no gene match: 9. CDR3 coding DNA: TGCGCCAGCAGCTCCCTGGGGGGGTACGTCACAGATACGCAGTATTTT. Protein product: CASSSLGGYVTDTQYF.

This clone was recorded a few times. The DNA for the CDR3 is TGTGCCAGCAGCTTGGCTTATTCACCCCTCCACTTT. Translation: CASSLAYSPLHF. V usage is TRBV5-8 and J usage is TRBJ1-6, with D unclear. The CDR3 spans 12 residues. V was pared by 0 bases and J by 8 bases, with 3 bases between. Germline V CDR1 and CDR2: SGHTS, YDEGEE. Full variable domain (outside the CDR3, taken from reference TRBV5-8 and TRBJ1-6): EAGVTQSPTHLIKTRGQQATLRCSPISGHTSVYWYQQALGLGLQFLLWYDEGEERNRGNFPPRFSGRQFPNYSSELNVNALELEDSALYLCASSLAYSPLHFGNGTRLTVT.

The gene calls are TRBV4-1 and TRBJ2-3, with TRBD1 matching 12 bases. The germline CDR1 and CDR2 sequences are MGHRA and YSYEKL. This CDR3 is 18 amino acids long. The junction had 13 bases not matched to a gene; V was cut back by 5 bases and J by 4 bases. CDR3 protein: CASSSQSPGQGASDTQYF. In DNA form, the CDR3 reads TGCGCCAGCAGCTCCCAGTCCCCGGGACAGGGGGCGTCAGATACGCAGTATTTT.

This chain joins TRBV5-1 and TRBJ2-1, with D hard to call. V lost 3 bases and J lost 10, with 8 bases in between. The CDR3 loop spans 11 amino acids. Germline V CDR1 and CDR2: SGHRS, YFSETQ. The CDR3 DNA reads TGCGCCAGCAGCTCCCCTAGGGAGCAGTTCTTC. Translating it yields CASSSPREQFF.

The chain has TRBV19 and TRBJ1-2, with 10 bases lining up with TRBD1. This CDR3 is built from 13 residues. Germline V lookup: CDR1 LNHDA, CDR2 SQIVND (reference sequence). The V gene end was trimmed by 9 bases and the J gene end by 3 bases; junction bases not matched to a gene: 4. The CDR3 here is CASGQGVDYGYTF. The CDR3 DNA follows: TGTGCCAGCGGACAGGGGGTCGACTATGGCTACACCTTC.

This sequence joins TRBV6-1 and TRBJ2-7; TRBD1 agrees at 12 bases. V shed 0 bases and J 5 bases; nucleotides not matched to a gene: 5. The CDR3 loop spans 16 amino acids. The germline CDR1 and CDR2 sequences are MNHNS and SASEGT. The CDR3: CASSEATGDRGHEQYF. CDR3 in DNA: TGTGCCAGCAGTGAAGCAACGGGGGACAGGGGGCACGAGCAGTACTTC.

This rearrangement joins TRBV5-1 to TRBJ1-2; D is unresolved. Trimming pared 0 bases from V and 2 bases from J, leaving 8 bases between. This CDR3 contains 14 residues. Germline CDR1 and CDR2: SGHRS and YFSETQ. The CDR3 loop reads CASSLAATNYGYTF. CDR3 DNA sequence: TGCGCCAGCAGCTTGGCGGCAACCAACTATGGCTACACCTTC. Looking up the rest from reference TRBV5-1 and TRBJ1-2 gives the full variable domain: KAGVTQTPRYLIKTRGQQVTLSCSPISGHRSVSWYQQTPGQGLQFLFEYFSETQRNKGNFPGRFSGRQFSNSRSEMNVSTLELGDSALYLCASSLAATNYGYTFGSGTRLTVV.

CDR3 sequence (DNA): TGCAGCGTTGAAGGGGAGACAGGCTTTAACTATGGCTACACCTTC. Translating it yields CSVEGETGFNYGYTF. The V and J genes are TRBV29-1 and TRBJ1-2; D perhaps matches TRBD1 (6 bases). The CDR3 loop spans 15 amino acids. V lost 1 base and J 1 base, leaving 13 bases between the germline ends. Germline V gene data show CDR1 as SQVTM and CDR2 as ANQGSEA.

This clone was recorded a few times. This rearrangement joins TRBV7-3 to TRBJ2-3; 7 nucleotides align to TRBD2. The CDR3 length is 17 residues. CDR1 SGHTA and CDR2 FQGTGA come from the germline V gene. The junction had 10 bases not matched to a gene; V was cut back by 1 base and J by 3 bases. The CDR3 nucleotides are TGTGCCAGCAGCTTAAATTCGGGGGAGGGCCGGACAGATACGCAGTATTTT. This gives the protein CASSLNSGEGRTDTQYF.

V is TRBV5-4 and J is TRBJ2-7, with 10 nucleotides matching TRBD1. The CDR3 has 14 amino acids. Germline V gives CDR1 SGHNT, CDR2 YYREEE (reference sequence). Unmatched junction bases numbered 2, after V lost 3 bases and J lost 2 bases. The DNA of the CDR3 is TGTGCCAGCAGCTCTGGGACAGGGGCCTACGAGCAGTACTTC. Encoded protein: CASSSGTGAYEQYF.

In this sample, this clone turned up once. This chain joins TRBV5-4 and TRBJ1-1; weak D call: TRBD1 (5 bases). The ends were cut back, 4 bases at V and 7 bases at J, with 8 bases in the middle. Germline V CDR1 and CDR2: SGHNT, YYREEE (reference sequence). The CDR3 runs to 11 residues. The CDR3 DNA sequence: TGTGCCAGCAGCACGGGACTTGAAGCTTTCTTT. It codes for CASSTGLEAFF.

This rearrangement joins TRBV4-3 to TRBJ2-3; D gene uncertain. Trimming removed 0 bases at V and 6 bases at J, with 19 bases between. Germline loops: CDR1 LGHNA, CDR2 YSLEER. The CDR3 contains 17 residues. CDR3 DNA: TGCGCCAGCAGCCAAGACGGCTTTGTGGGATTTTGGGATACGCAGTATTTT. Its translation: CASSQDGFVGFWDTQYF.

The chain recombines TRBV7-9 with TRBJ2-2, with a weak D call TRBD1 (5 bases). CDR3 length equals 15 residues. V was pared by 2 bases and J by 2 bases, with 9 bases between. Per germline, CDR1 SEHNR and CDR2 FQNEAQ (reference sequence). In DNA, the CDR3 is TGTGCCAGCAGCTTAAGCAGGGATAACACCGGGGAGCTGTTTTTT. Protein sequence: CASSLSRDNTGELFF.

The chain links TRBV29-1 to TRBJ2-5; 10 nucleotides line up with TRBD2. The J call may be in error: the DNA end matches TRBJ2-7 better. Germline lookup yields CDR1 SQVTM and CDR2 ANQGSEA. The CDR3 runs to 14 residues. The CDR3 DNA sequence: TGCAGCGTTGAAGGCGCTAGCGGGAGCAACGAGCAGTACTTC. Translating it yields CSVEGASGSNEQYF.

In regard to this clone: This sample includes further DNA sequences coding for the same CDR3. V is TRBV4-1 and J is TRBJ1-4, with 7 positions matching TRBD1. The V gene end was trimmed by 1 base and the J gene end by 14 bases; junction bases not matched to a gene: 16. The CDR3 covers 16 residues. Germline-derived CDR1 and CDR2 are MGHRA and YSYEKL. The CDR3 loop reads CASSQVSDRATRILFF. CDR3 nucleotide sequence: TGCGCCAGCAGCCAAGTTTCAGACAGGGCGACGCGAATCCTGTTTTTT.

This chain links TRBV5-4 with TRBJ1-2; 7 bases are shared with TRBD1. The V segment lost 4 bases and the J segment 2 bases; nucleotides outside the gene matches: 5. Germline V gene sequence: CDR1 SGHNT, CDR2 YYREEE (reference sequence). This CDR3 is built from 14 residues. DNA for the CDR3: TGTGCCAGCAGCACGGGACAGAGCAACTATGGCTACACCTTC. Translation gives CASSTGQSNYGYTF.

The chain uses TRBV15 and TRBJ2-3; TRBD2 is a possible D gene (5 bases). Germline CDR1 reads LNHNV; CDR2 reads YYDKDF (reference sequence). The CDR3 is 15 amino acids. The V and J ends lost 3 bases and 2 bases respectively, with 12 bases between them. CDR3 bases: TGTGCCACCAGCAGCGTGACTACCTTCACAGATACGCAGTATTTT. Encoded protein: CATSSVTTFTDTQYF.